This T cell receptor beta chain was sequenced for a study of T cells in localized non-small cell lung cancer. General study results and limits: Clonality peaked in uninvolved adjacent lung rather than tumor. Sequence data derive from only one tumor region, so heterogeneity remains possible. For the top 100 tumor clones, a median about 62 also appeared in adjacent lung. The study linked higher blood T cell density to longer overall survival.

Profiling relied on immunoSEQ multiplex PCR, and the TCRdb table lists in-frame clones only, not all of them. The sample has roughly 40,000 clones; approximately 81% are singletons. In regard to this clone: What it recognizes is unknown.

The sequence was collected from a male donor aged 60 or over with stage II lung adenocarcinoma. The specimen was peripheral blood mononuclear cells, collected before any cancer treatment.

The CDR3 region is CASSQTGGSNSPLHF. The CDR3 coding sequence is TGTGCCAGCAGTCAGACAGGGGGATCTAATTCACCCCTCCACTTT. The gene calls are TRBV7-2 and TRBJ1-6; TRBD1 agrees at 9 bases. CDR1 and CDR2 (germline): SGHTA, FQGNSA. CDR3 size: 15 residues. With V trimmed by 6 bases and J by 6 bases, 6 bases remained unmatched.